The 29 T cell receptor beta chains below come from one sample, sequenced in a study of blood T cell repertoires in COVID-19. The table came from immunoSEQ multiplex PCR; TCRdb's copy has only in-frame clones and leaves some out. The data show over 200,000 clones, with around nine tenths seen just once and approximately 2.6% held by the top ten. The sequencing sample was made of peripheral blood. Receptors originate from a woman aged 55-69 years with acute or convalescent COVID-19.

This clone was detected only a few times. The CDR3 spells CSVLTGNPKQPQHF. Here the CDR3 DNA reads TGCAGCGTTCTAACAGGGAATCCGAAACAGCCCCAGCATTTT. J is TRBJ1-5 and V is TRBV29-1, with a possible D match to TRBD1 (6 bases). CDR1 is SQVTM and CDR2 is ANQGSEA in the germline V gene. Trimming shortened V by 5 bases and J by 7 bases, and 18 bases separated the two germline ends. The CDR3 runs 14 residues.

The chain has TRBV7-3 and TRBJ2-5, with a possible D match to TRBD2 (7 bases). The CDR3 has 14 amino acids. The germline V gene encodes CDR1 SGHTA and CDR2 FQGTGA. The germline V and J ends were trimmed by 2 bases and 2 bases, with 9 bases remaining between them. CDR3 coding DNA: TGTGCCAGCAGCTTAGCGGGGGCACAAGAGACCCAGTACTTC. Encoded protein: CASSLAGAQETQYF.

The chain is built from TRBV7-2 and TRBJ2-7; D gene uncertain. The V end was cut by 1 base, the J end by 3 bases, with 10 bases between. The germline V gene encodes CDR1 SGHTA and CDR2 FQGNSA. The CDR3 spans 14 residues. The CDR3 nucleotides read TGTGCCAGCAGCTTAGACCAGGTTCTCTACGAGCAGTACTTC. Protein product: CASSLDQVLYEQYF.

This clone showed up just once. V and J are TRBV21-1 and TRBJ1-2; TRBD1, the table's D call, lacks a check against the DNA. TRBV21-1 represents a pseudogene. The CDR3 totals 16 residues. The CDR3 bases are TGTGCCAGCAGCATTCCCAGGGGGCTATCTAACTATGGCTACACCTTC. This sequence encodes CASSIPRGLSNYGYTF.

For this clone: Relative to the germline gene, one junction end is altered; a read error may explain this. V gene TRBV6-4 combines with J gene TRBJ1-1; perhaps TRBD1 as D (5 bases). The CDR3 consists of 13 residues. The germline V gene encodes CDR1 MRHNA and CDR2 SNTAGT. The CDR3 bases are TGTGCCAGCAGTAGAACAGGAGACGCCTCCCCTTTATTT. This translates into CASSRTGDASPLF.

The chain has TRBV29-1 and TRBJ2-1, with TRBD1 identical over 10 bases. The CDR3 consists of 15 residues. Trimming removed 3 bases from V and 8 bases from J; junction bases left unmatched: 10. Germline values: CDR1 SQVTM, CDR2 ANQGSEA. CDR3 protein: CSVDGAGQGTYEQFF. The CDR3 bases are TGCAGCGTTGATGGGGCGGGACAGGGGACGTATGAGCAGTTCTTC.

The chain links TRBV5-1 to TRBJ2-3; 10 nucleotides agree with TRBD2. This CDR3 is 15 amino acids long. V dropped 4 bases and J dropped 4; count of bases not matched to a gene: 6. The germline gives CDR1 SGHRS, CDR2 YFSETQ. This CDR3 is CASSISGRSPDTQYF. The CDR3 DNA reads as TGCGCCAGCAGCATTAGCGGGAGGAGTCCAGATACGCAGTATTTT.

The genes are TRBV5-1 and TRBJ1-1; 7 positions agree with TRBD1. Germline CDR1 SGHRS, CDR2 YFSETQ. Germline trimming cut 3 bases from V and 5 bases from J; bases unmatched to any gene: 4. The CDR3 loop spans 13 amino acids. CDR3 in amino acids: CASSYRGRTEAFF. Here the CDR3 DNA reads TGCGCCAGCAGCTACAGGGGACGGACTGAAGCTTTCTTT. Drawing the rest from reference TRBV5-1 and TRBJ1-1, the complete variable domain is KAGVTQTPRYLIKTRGQQVTLSCSPISGHRSVSWYQQTPGQGLQFLFEYFSETQRNKGNFPGRFSGRQFSNSRSEMNVSTLELGDSALYLCASSYRGRTEAFFGQGTRLTVV.

V is TRBV7-9 and J is TRBJ2-6; a possible D gene is TRBD2 (6 bases). V lost 1 base and J lost 2, with 12 bases in between. Germline-derived CDR1 and CDR2 are SEHNR and FQNEAQ (reference sequence). The CDR3 covers 17 residues. The CDR3 DNA is TGTGCCAGCAGCTTAGTCGGGGGACCCACTGGGGCCAACGTCCTGACTTTC. It translates to CASSLVGGPTGANVLTF.

This clone was counted between two and nine times. The V and J genes are TRBV9 and TRBJ2-7; 8 bases fit TRBD1. After removal of 4 bases from V and 3 bases from J, the junction contained 6 bases not matched to a gene. The CDR3 spans 14 residues. The germline CDR1 and CDR2 sequences are SGDLS and YYNGEE. The chain's CDR3 is CASSLGDRFYEQYF. CDR3 nucleotides: TGTGCCAGCAGCCTAGGGGACAGGTTCTACGAGCAGTACTTC.

This clone was seen once. The chain combines TRBV6-1 with TRBJ1-5, with a tentative D call TRBD1 (5 bases). The germline V and J ends were trimmed by 1 base and 6 bases, with 13 bases remaining between them. The CDR3 has 15 residues. From germline, CDR1 is MNHNS and CDR2 SASEGT. CDR3 sequence: CASSEGGGFVQPQHF. The CDR3 DNA sequence: TGTGCCAGCAGTGAAGGGGGGGGATTCGTTCAGCCCCAGCATTTT.

This rearrangement joins TRBV30 to TRBJ1-4; 8 bases match TRBD1. Germline V CDR1 and CDR2: GTSNPN, SVGIG (reference sequence). J gave up 2 bases and V 3 bases, and 17 bases lay outside the gene matches. This CDR3 is built from 19 residues. The CDR3 spells CAWRPRGIDRGYTNEKLFF. CDR3 nucleotides: TGTGCCTGGAGACCTAGGGGGATAGACAGGGGCTATACTAATGAAAAACTGTTTTTT.

The chain links TRBV24-1 to TRBJ2-2; D possibly corresponds to TRBD1 (5 bases). CDR1 KGHDR and CDR2 SFDVKD come from the germline V gene. The CDR3 is 16 residues long. Trimming stripped 6 bases from V and 4 bases from J, with 17 bases between. The CDR3 DNA sequence: TGTGCCACCAGTCAGGTCAGGGCCGTGGGCACCGGGGAGCTGTTTTTT. Protein product: CATSQVRAVGTGELFF.

The rearrangement links TRBV19 to TRBJ1-5; D possibly corresponds to TRBD1 (5 bases). Trimming left V 1 base short and J 2 bases short, with 12 bases between. Germline assignment: CDR1 LNHDA and CDR2 SQIVND (reference sequence). This CDR3 comprises 16 residues. This CDR3 is CASSIVGGLGNQPQHF. The CDR3 DNA sequence: TGTGCCAGTAGTATAGTGGGGGGTTTGGGCAATCAGCCCCAGCATTTT.

The CDR3 nucleotides read TGTGCCTGGTCCAGGAACTCTGGAAACACCATATATTTT. Residues: CAWSRNSGNTIYF. The genes are TRBV30 and TRBJ1-3; D remains ambiguous. The CDR3 totals 13 residues. In germline, CDR1 is GTSNPN, CDR2 SVGIG (reference sequence). V shed 5 bases and J shed 0 bases, with 8 bases lying between them.

The chain is built from TRBV24-1 and TRBJ2-3; 8 nucleotides line up with TRBD2. Trimming removed 12 bases from V and 0 bases from J; junction bases left unmatched: 7. This CDR3 is built from 14 residues. CDR1 is KGHDR and CDR2 is SFDVKD in the germline V gene. The CDR3 region is CASQRESSTDTQYF. CDR3 DNA sequence: TGTGCCTCACAGCGGGAGTCTAGCACAGATACGCAGTATTTT.

The V call is TRBV5-1, the J call TRBJ2-1; 13 nucleotides match TRBD2. Germline V gene data show CDR1 as SGHRS and CDR2 as YFSETQ. The CDR3 totals 14 residues. V shed 0 bases, J shed 10 bases, and the junction held 1 base outside the gene matches. The CDR3 region has the DNA TGCGCCAGCAGCTTGGGACTAGCGGGAGGCGAGCAGTTCTTC. Amino acids: CASSLGLAGGEQFF.

The J gene is TRBJ1-6, the V gene TRBV28, with 7 bases matching TRBD1. Looked up from germline, CDR1 is MDHEN and CDR2 is SYDVKM. The CDR3 is 14 amino acids. Trimming cost V 6 bases and J 5 bases; bases outside gene matches: 4. The CDR3 protein is CASSLQGNNSPLHF. The CDR3 DNA reads as TGTGCCAGCAGCTTACAGGGGAATAATTCACCCCTCCACTTT.

The chain couples TRBV6-5 to TRBJ2-7; 7 bases fit TRBD1. Trimming took 0 bases from V and 3 from J; bases not matched to a gene: 5. Germline CDR1 and CDR2: MNHEY and SVGAGI. CDR3 length: 15 amino acids. The CDR3 DNA follows: TGTGCCAGCAGTTACTCCCGGACAGGCCTCTACGAGCAGTACTTC. Its translation is CASSYSRTGLYEQYF.

In this sample, this clone turned up a few times. The CDR3 here is CASSQDRGWQHF. The CDR3 DNA reads as TGTGCCAGCAGCCAAGATAGAGGCTGGCAGCATTTT. The chain is built from TRBV4-2 and TRBJ1-5; D is ambiguous. CDR3 length: 12 residues. Trimming stripped 0 bases from V and 13 bases from J, with 10 bases between. Germline V gene lookup returns CDR1 LGHNA and CDR2 YNFKEQ.

The chain recombines TRBV28 with TRBJ2-2, with TRBD2 identical over 13 bases. This CDR3 comprises 16 residues. The trim removed 6 bases at V and 5 bases at J, leaving 6 bases unmatched. Germline-derived CDR1 and CDR2 are MDHEN and SYDVKM. The CDR3 region has the DNA TGTGCCAGCAGGGACGGACTAGCGGGAGTTACCGGGGAGCTGTTTTTT. As protein: CASRDGLAGVTGELFF.

This sequence joins TRBV5-6 and TRBJ2-1, with a possible D match to TRBD1 (5 bases). Germline-derived CDR1 and CDR2 are SGHDT and YYEEEE. The V end lost 0 bases, the J end lost 8 bases, and 18 bases lay between the germline ends. This CDR3 has 16 residues. DNA of the CDR3: TGTGCCAGCAGCTTGGGGGTTTTTGGACAACCGTATGAGCAGTTCTTC. Amino acid sequence: CASSLGVFGQPYEQFF.

The chain is built from TRBV6-5 and TRBJ1-1; 9 bases are shared with TRBD1. The germline CDR1 and CDR2 sequences are MNHEY and SVGAGI. The CDR3 totals 14 residues. V shed 6 bases and J 1 base; nucleotides not matched to a gene: 3. Here the CDR3 reads CASRDRGKNTEAFF. The CDR3 DNA sequence: TGTGCCAGCAGGGACAGGGGTAAGAACACTGAAGCTTTCTTT.

This clone has only a few counts. The chain uses TRBV6-5 and TRBJ1-6; 8 bases agree with TRBD1. Trimming took 7 bases from V and 6 from J; bases not matched to a gene: 2. This CDR3 is built from 13 residues. CDR1 and CDR2 from the germline V gene are MNHEY and SVGAGI. CDR3 in amino acids: CASKDRANSPLHF. The CDR3 bases are TGTGCCAGCAAGGACAGGGCTAATTCACCCCTCCACTTT.

V gene TRBV2 combines with J gene TRBJ1-1, with 7 nucleotides matching TRBD1. The CDR3 extends over 15 amino acids. The J segment lost 6 bases and the V segment lost 9 bases, leaving 16 bases of the junction unmatched. Germline CDR1 is SNHLY and CDR2 is FYNNEI. CDR3 DNA: TGTGCCAGAGGCGACAGGGACAATTTGTCTTCTGAAGCTTTCTTT. Protein product: CARGDRDNLSSEAFF.

The chain recombines TRBV15 with TRBJ1-1; D uncertain. The CDR3 runs 15 residues. Germline CDR1 reads LNHNV; CDR2 reads YYDKDF (reference sequence). V lost 0 bases and J 4 bases, leaving 12 bases between the germline ends. The CDR3 sequence is CATSRDFGVGTEAFF. DNA of the CDR3: TGTGCCACCAGCAGAGATTTCGGGGTGGGCACTGAAGCTTTCTTT. Supplemented by reference TRBV15 and TRBJ1-1, the full variable domain reads DAMVIQNPRYQVTQFGKPVTLSCSQTLNHNVMYWYQQKSSQAPKLLFHYYDKDFNNEADTPDNFQSRRPNTSFCFLDIRSPGLGDTAMYLCATSRDFGVGTEAFFGQGTRLTVV.

There are a few counts of this clone. The CDR3 DNA is TGTGCCAGCAGCCAGGACTATTCAAGTACTTATAGCAATCAGCCCCAGCATTTT. Protein: CASSQDYSSTYSNQPQHF. The rearrangement links TRBV4-2 to TRBJ1-5, with D unclear. Germline assignment: CDR1 LGHNA and CDR2 YNFKEQ. V lost 3 bases and J 0 bases, leaving 18 bases between the germline ends. CDR3 length: 18 amino acids.

J is TRBJ1-3 and V is TRBV3-1 (or the pseudogene TRBV3-2); D unclear. This CDR3 spans 12 amino acids. Deletions cut 6 bases from V and 4 bases from J, with 7 bases between. The germline CDR1 and CDR2 sequences are LGHDT and YNNKEL (reference sequence). CDR3 nucleotide sequence: TGTGCCAGCAGATCCTCGGGAAACACCATATATTTT. It translates to CASRSSGNTIYF.

This chain links TRBV27 with TRBJ2-3; 9 nucleotides match TRBD2. Germline-derived CDR1 and CDR2 are MNHEY and SMNVEV (reference sequence). Trimming removed 5 bases from V and 3 bases from J; junction bases left unmatched: 9. The CDR3 has 16 amino acids. CDR3 residues: CASSQLAGVRTDTQYF. DNA of the CDR3: TGTGCCAGCAGTCAGTTAGCGGGAGTGAGGACAGATACGCAGTATTTT.